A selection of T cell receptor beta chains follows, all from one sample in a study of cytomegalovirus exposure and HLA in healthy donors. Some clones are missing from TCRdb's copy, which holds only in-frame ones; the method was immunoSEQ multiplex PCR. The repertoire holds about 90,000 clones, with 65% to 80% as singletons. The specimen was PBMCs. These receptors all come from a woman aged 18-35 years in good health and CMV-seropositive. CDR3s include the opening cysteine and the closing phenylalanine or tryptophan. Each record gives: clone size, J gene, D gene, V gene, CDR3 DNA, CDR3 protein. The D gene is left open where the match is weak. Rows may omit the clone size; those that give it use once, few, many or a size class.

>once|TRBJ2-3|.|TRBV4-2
TGTGCCAGCAGCCAAGAAGAGGGTTCCGGCACAGATACGCAGTATTTT
CASSQEEGSGTDTQYF
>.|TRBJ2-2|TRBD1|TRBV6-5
TGTGCCAGCACCCTAACAGGGGGAACCGGGGAGCTGTTTTTT
CASTLTGGTGELFF
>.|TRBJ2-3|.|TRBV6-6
TGTGCCAGCAAACGGGGGAGCACAGATACGCAGTATTTT
CASKRGSTDTQYF
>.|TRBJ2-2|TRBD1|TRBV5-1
TGCGCCAGCAGCTTGGGGACAGGGGTTGTCGGGGAGCTGTTTTTT
CASSLGTGVVGELFF
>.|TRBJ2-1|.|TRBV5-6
TGTGCCAGCAGCCCCGCGGGGTATGACAATGAGCAGTTCTTC
CASSPAGYDNEQFF
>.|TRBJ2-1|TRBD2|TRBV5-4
TGTGCCAGCAGCTCCGGGACTAGGGAGTTCTTC
CASSSGTREFF
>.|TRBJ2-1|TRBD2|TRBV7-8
TGTGCCAGCAGCTTGGGAGCGGGGGGGCGGGATGAGCAGTTCTTC
CASSLGAGGRDEQFF
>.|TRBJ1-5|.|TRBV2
TGTGCCAGCCTCCAGGGTATGAGTAGCAATCAGCCCCAGCATTTT
CASLQGMSSNQPQHF
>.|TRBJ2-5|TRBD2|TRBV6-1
TGTGCCAGCAGTGAAGAGGCGGGGGGGCCGGAGACCCAGTACTTC
CASSEEAGGPETQYF
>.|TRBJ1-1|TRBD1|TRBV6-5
TGTGCCAGCAGTTACGAGACAGGGAGGACTGAAGCTTTCTTT
CASSYETGRTEAFF
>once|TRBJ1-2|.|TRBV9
TGTGCCAGCAGCGCCGAGGACAAGACCAATGGCTACACCTTC
CASSAEDKTNGYTF
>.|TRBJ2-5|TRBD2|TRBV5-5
TGTGCCAGCAGCTTATGGGGGGGTCGTGGGGAGACCCAGTACTTC
CASSLWGGRGETQYF
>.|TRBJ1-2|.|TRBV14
TGTGCCAGCAGCCAAGTAAACCCCTTGAATAGTGGCTACACCTTC
CASSQVNPLNSGYTF
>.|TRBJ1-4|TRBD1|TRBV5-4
TGTGCCAGCAGCCAGACAGGGAGTCCTTGGGAAAAACTGTTTTTT
CASSQTGSPWEKLFF
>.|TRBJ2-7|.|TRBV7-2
TGTGCCAGCAGCTTAGGTGGACCGGGGTTGGCCTACGAGCAGTACTTC
CASSLGGPGLAYEQYF
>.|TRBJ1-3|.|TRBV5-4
TGTGCCGGACAGAGCTCTGGAAACACCATATATTTT
CAGQSSGNTIYF
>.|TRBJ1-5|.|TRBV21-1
TGTGCCAGCAGCAAAGCAGAAGCCGGGGTGGCAGGATTCAATCAGCCCCAGCATTTT
CASSKAEAGVAGFNQPQHF
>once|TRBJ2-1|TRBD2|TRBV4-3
TGCGCCAGCAGTCAAGTGGGACTAGCGGGCAATGAGCAGTTCTTC
CASSQVGLAGNEQFF
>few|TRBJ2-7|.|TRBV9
TGTGCCAGCAGCGCCCGGGACTCTCTCCACGAGCAGTACTTC
CASSARDSLHEQYF
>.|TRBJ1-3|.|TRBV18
TGTGCCAGCTCACCTAAAAAAGGGGTATCTGGAAACACCATATATTTT
CASSPKKGVSGNTIYF
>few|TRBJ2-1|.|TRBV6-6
TGTGCCAGCAGTGACGACAGCTACAATGAGCAGTTCTTC
CASSDDSYNEQFF
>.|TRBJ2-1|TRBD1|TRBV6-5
TGTGCCAGCAGTTACTCCGGGACAGGGAGAGATGAGCAGTTCTTC
CASSYSGTGRDEQFF
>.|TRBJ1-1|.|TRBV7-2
TGTGCCAGCAGCGGCAAAGACAGAGGTACTGAAGCTTTCTTT
CASSGKDRGTEAFF
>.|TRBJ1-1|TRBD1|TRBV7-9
TGTGCCAGCAGCGCTACAGGGGGTGAAGCTTTCTTT
CASSATGGEAFF
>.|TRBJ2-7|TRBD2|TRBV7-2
TGTGCCAGCAGCTTAGGGGTGCGGGAGGTCCCCTCCTACGAGCAGTACTTC
CASSLGVREVPSYEQYF
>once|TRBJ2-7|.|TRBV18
TGTGCCAGCTCACCTATTGGAAGGGGGAATCTGTACGAGCAGTACTTC
CASSPIGRGNLYEQYF
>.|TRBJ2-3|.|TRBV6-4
TGTGCCAGCAGTGACTCCCAGGGTGGGGGGTCCACAGATACGCAGTATTTT
CASSDSQGGGSTDTQYF
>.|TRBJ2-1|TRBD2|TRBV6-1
TGTGCCAGCAGAGACGGAGGACTAGTGGGAAATGAGCAGTTCTTC
CASRDGGLVGNEQFF
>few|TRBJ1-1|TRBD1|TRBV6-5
TGTGCCAGCAGTTCCACCGGGACAGGGAGGACTGAAGCTTTCTTT
CASSSTGTGRTEAFF
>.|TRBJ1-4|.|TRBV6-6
TGTGCCAGCAGTTTCCCCATGGGGGGTGCCGAAAAACTGTTTTTT
CASSFPMGGAEKLFF
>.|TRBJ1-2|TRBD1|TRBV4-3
TGCGCCAGCAGCCAAGAAGAAGGGACAGGCTATGTCTACACCTTC
CASSQEEGTGYVYTF
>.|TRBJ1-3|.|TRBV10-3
TGTGCCATCAGTGACACGAGCTCTGGAAACACCATATATTTT
CAISDTSSGNTIYF
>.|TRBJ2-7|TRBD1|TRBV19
TGTGCCAGTAGGACAGGGGGCGCCCCGGGGGAGCAGTACTTC
CASRTGGAPGEQYF
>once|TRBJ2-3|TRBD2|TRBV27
TGTGCCAGCAAAGTAGCGGGAGGGCTGGTAGATACGCAGTATTTT
CASKVAGGLVDTQYF
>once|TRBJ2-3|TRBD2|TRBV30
TGTGCCTGGGACCCCTCCAGCGGGAGATCCGATACGCAGTATTTT
CAWDPSSGRSDTQYF
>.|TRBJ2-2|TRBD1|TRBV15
TGCGCCACCGGGACAGGGGCCCACGGGGAGCTGTTTTTT
CATGTGAHGELFF
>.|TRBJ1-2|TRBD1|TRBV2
TGTGCCAGCAGTTATCCCGGACAGGGGGCCTATGGCTACACCTTC
CASSYPGQGAYGYTF
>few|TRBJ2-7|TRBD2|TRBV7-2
TGTGCCAGCAGCCCGCGGACTAGCGGGAGCTACGAGCAGTACTTC
CASSPRTSGSYEQYF
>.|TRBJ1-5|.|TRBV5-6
TGTGCCAGCACCAACTGGGGGTCCCAGGGGAATCAGCCCCAGCATTTT
CASTNWGSQGNQPQHF
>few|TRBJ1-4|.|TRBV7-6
TGTGCCAGCAGCTCGGGGACTATCGGAACTAATGAAAAACTGTTTTTT
CASSSGTIGTNEKLFF
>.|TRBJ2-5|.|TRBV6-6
TGTGCCAGCAGTTCCGGAGGGCCGTGGGAGACCCAGTACTTC
CASSSGGPWETQYF
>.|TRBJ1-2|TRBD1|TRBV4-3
TGCGCCAGCAGCCAGAGTCGGGGAGGGGGCAGGGGGCTTGGCTACACCTTC
CASSQSRGGGRGLGYTF
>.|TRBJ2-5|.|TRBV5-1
TGCGCCAGCAGCTTGGGGGTGGCTAGCGTCGCAGGGACCCAGTACTTC
CASSLGVASVAGTQYF
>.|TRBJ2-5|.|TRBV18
TGTGCCAGCTCACCCCTGAGGCTTAGCGGCCAAGAGACCCAGTACTTC
CASSPLRLSGQETQYF
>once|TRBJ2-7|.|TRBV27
TGTGCCAGCAGTTTTTCCCGTAGCTACGAGCAGTACTTC
CASSFSRSYEQYF
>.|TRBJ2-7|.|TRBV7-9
TGTGCCAGCAGCCTAACCACCGGGAGCTCCTACGAGCAGTACTTC
CASSLTTGSSYEQYF
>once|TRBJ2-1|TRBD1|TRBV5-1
TGCGCCAGCAGCTTAATAGGGGGCCGACCTGGTAATGAGCAGTTCTTC
CASSLIGGRPGNEQFF
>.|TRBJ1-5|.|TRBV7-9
TGTGCCAGCAGCTCCTCACCGGGGGGCATGGGGAATCAGCCCCAGCATTTT
CASSSSPGGMGNQPQHF